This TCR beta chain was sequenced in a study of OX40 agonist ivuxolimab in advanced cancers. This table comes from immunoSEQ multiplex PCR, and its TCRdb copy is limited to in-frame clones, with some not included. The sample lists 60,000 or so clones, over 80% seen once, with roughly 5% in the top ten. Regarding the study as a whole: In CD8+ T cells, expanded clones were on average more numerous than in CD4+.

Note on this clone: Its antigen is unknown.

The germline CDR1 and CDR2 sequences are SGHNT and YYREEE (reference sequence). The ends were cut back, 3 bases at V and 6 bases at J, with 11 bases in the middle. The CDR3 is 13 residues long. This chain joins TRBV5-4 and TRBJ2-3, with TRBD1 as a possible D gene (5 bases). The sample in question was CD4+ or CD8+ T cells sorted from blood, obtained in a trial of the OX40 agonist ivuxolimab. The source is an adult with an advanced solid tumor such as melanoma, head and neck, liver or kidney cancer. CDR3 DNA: TGTGCCAGCAGCTGGGGCGCCGGGGATACGCAGTATTTT. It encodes CASSWGAGDTQYF.